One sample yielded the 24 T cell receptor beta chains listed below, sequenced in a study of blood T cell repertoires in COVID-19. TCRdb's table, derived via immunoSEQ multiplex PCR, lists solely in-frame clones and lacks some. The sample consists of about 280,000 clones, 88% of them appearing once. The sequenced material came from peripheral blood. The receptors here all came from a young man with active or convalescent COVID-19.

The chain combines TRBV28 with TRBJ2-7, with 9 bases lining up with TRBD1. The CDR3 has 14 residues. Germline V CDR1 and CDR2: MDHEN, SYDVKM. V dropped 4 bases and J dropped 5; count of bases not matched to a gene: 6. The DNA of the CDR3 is TGTGCCAGCAGTTCCGACAGGGGGTTCGACGAGCAGTACTTC. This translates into CASSSDRGFDEQYF. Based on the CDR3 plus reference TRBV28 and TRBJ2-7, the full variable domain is DVKVTQSSRYLVKRTGEKVFLECVQDMDHENMFWYRQDPGLGLRLIYFSYDVKMKEKGDIPEGYSVSREKKERFSLILESASTNQTSMYLCASSSDRGFDEQYFGPGTRLTVT.

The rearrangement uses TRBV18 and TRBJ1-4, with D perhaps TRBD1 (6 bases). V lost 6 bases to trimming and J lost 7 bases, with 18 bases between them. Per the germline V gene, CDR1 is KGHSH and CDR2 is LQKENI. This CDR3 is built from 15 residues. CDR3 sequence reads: CASSPGHRVPEKLFF. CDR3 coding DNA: TGTGCCAGCTCGCCCGGGCACAGGGTTCCTGAAAAACTGTTTTTT.

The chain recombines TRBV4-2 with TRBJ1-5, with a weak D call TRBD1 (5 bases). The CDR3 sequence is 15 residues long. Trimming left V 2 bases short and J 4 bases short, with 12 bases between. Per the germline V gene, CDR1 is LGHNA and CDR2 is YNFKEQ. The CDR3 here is CASSQIGGSNQPQHF. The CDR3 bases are TGTGCCAGCAGCCAAATCGGGGGGTCTAATCAGCCCCAGCATTTT.

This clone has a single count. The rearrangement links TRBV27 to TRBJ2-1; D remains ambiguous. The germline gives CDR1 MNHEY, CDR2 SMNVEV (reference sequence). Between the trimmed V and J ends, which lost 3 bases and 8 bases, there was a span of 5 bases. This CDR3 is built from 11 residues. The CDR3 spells CASSFLYEQFF. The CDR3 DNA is TGTGCCAGCAGTTTTTTATATGAGCAGTTCTTC.

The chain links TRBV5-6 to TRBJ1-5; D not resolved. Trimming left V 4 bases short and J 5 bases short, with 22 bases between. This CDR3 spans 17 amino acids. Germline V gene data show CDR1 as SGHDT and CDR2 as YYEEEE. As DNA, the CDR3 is TGTGCCAGCAGCCGTGGCTCCGGCGTAGGCGGCTATCAGCCCCAGCATTTT. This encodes CASSRGSGVGGYQPQHF.

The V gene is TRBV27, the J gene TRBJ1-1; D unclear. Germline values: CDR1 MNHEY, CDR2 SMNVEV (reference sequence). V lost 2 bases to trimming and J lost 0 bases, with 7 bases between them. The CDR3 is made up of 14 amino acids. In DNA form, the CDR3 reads TGTGCCAGCAGTTTACACACCATGAACACTGAAGCTTTCTTT. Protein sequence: CASSLHTMNTEAFF.

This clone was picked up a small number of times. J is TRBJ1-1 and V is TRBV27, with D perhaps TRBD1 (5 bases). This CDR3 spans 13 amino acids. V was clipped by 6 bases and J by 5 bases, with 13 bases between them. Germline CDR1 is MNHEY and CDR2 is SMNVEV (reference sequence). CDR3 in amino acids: CASRPWGGTEAFF. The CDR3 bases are TGTGCCAGCAGACCCTGGGGGGGTACTGAAGCTTTCTTT.

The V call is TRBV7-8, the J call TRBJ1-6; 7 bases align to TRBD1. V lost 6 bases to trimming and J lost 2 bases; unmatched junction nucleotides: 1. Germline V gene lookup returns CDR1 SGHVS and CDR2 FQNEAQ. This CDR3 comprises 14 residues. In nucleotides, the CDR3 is TGTGCCAGCAGTGGGACAGCCTATAATTCACCCCTCCACTTT. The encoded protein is CASSGTAYNSPLHF.

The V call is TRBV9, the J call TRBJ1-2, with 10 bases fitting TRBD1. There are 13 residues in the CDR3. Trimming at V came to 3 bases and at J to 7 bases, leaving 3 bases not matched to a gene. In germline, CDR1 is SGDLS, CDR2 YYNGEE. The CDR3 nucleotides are TGTGCCAGCAGCGCGGGACAGGGGCTTGGCTACACCTTC. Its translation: CASSAGQGLGYTF.

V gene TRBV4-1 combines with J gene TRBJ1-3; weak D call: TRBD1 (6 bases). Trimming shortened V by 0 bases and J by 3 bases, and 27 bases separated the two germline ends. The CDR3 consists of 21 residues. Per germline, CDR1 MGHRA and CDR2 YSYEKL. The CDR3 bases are TGCGCCAGCAGCCAAGAGGTCGTTTTACAGGGAAAGGCAACTTATGGAAACACCATATATTTT. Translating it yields CASSQEVVLQGKATYGNTIYF.

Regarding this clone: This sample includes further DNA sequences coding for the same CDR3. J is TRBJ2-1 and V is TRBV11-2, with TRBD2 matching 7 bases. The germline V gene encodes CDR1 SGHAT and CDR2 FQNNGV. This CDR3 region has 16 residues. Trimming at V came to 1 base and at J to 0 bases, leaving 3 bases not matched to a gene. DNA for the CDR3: TGTGCCAGCAGCTTAGGGGGGGGAAGCTCCTACAATGAGCAGTTCTTC. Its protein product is CASSLGGGSSYNEQFF.

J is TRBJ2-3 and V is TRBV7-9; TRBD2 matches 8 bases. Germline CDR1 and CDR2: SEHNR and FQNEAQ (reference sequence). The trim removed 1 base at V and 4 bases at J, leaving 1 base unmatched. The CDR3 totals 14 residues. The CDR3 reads CASSLVGGADTQYF. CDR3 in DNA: TGTGCCAGCAGCTTAGTCGGGGGGGCAGATACGCAGTATTTT.

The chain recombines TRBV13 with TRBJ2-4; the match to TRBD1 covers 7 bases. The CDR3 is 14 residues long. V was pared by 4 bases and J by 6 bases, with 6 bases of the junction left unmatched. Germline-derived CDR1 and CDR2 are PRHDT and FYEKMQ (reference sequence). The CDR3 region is CASSSGQSLNIQYF. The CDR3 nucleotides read TGTGCCAGCAGCTCGGGACAGAGCCTAAACATTCAGTACTTC.

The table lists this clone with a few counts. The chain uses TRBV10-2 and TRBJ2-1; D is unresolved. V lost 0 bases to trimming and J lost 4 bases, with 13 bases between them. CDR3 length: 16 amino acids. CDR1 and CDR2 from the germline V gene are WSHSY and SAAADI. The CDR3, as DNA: TGCGCCAGCAGTGAGTCCTTTCTGTTTGTTTACAATGAGCAGTTCTTC. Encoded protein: CASSESFLFVYNEQFF.

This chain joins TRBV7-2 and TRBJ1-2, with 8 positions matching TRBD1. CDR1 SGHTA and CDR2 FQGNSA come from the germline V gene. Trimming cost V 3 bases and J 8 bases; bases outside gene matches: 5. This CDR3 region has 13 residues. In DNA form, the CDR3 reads TGTGCCAGCAGCTTCTCACAGGGGGACGGCTACACCTTC. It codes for CASSFSQGDGYTF.

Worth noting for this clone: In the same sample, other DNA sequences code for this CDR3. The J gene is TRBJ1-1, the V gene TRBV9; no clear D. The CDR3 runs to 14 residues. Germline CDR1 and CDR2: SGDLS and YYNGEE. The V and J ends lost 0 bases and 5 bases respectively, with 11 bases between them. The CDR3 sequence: CASSVGGGRTEAFF. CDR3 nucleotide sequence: TGTGCCAGCAGCGTAGGGGGAGGGAGGACTGAAGCTTTCTTT.

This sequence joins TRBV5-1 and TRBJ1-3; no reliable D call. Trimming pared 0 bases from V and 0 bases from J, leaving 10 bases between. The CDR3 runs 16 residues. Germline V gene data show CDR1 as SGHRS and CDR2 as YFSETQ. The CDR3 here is CASSLDPGSSGNTIYF. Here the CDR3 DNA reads TGCGCCAGCAGCTTGGACCCAGGATCCTCTGGAAACACCATATATTTT. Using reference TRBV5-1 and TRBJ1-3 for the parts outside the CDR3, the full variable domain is KAGVTQTPRYLIKTRGQQVTLSCSPISGHRSVSWYQQTPGQGLQFLFEYFSETQRNKGNFPGRFSGRQFSNSRSEMNVSTLELGDSALYLCASSLDPGSSGNTIYFGEGSWLTVV.

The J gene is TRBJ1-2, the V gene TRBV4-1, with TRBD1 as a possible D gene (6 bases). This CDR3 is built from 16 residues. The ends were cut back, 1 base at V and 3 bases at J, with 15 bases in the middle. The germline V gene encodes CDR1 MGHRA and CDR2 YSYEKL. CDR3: CASSQVLGQTYYGYTF. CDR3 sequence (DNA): TGCGCCAGCAGCCAAGTACTTGGACAGACCTACTATGGCTACACCTTC.

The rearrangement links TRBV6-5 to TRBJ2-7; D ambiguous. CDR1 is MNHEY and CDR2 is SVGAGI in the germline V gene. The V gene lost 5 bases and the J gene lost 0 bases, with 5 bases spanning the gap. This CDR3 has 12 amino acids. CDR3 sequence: CASSPSSYEQYF. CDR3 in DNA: TGTGCCAGCAGTCCGAGCTCCTACGAGCAGTACTTC.

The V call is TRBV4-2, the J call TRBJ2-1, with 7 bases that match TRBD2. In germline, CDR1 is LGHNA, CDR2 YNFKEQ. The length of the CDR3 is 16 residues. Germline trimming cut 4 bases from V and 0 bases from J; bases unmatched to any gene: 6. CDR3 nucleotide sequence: TGTGCCAGCAGCCTTACTAGCGAGAGCTCCTACAATGAGCAGTTCTTC. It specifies CASSLTSESSYNEQFF.

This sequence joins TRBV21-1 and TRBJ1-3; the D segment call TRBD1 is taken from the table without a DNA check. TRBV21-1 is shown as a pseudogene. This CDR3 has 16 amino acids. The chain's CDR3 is CASSKYRGLGGNTIYF. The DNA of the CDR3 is TGTGCCAGCAGCAAATACAGGGGATTAGGGGGAAACACCATATATTTT.

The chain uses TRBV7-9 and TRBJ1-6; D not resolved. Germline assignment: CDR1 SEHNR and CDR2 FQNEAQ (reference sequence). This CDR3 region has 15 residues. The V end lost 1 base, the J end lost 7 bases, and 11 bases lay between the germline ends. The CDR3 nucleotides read TGTGCCAGCAGCTTAGATCCCTCCGTGAATTCACCCCTCCACTTT. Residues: CASSLDPSVNSPLHF.

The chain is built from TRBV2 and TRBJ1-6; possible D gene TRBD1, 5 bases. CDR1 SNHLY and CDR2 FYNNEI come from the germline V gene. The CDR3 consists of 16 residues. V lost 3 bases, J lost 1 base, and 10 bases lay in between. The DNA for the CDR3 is TGTGCCAGCAGTGACGGGGGATTTTCCTATAATTCACCCCTCCACTTT. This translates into CASSDGGFSYNSPLHF.

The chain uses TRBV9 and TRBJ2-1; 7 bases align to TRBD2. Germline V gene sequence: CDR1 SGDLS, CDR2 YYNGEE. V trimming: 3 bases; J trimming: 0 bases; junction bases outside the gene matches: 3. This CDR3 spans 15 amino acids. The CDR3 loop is CASSDGGSSYNEQFF. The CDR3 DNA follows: TGTGCCAGCAGCGACGGGGGGAGCTCCTACAATGAGCAGTTCTTC.